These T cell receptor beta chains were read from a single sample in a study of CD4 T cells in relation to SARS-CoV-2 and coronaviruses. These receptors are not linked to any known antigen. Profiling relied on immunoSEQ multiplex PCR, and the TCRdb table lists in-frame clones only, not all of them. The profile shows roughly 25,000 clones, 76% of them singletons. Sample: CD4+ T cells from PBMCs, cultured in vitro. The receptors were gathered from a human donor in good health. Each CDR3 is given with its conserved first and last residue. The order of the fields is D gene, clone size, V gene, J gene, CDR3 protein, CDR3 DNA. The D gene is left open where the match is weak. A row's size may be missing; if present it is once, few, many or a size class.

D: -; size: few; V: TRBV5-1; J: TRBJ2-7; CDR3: CASSGQISYEQYF; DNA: TGCGCCAGCAGCGGGCAGATCTCCTACGAGCAGTACTTC
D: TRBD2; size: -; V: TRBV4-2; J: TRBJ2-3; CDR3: CASSHPREASTDTQYF; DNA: TGTGCCAGCAGTCATCCTCGGGAGGCTAGCACAGATACGCAGTATTTT
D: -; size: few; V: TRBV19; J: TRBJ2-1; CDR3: CASAEGRDYYNEQFF; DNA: TGTGCCAGCGCGGAGGGGCGGGATTACTACAATGAGCAGTTCTTC
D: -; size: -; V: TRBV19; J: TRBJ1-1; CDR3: CASSIEGGADTEAFF; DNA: TGTGCCAGTAGTATAGAAGGGGGGGCTGACACTGAAGCTTTCTTT
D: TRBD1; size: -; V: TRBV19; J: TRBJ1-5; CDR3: CASRTTGGNQPQHF; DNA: TGTGCCAGTAGGACTACAGGGGGCAATCAGCCCCAGCATTTT
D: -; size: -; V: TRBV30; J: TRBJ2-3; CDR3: CAWSRGGADTQYF; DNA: TGTGCCTGGAGTAGAGGGGGTGCAGATACGCAGTATTTT
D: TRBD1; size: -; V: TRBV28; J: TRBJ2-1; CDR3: CASSPPDRGLHNEQFF; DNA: TGTGCCAGCAGTCCCCCAGACAGGGGCCTTCACAATGAGCAGTTCTTC
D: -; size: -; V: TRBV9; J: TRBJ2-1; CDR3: CASSVEGGLYNEQFF; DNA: TGTGCCAGCAGCGTAGAGGGGGGCCTCTACAATGAGCAGTTCTTC
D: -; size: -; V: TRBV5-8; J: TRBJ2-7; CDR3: CASSSWWGLLVNLDEQYF; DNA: TGTGCCAGCAGCTCCTGGTGGGGCCTTCTGGTCAACTTGGACGAGCAGTACTTC
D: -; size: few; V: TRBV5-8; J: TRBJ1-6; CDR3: CASSRRDGLNSPLHF; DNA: TGTGCCAGCAGTCGCCGGGACGGACTTAATTCACCCCTCCACTTT
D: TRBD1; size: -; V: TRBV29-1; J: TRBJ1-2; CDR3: CSVSGTGGAGYTF; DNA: TGCAGCGTCTCCGGGACAGGGGGCGCTGGCTACACCTTC
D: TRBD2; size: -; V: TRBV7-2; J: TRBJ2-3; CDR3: CASSFRLAGGTTDTQYF; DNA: TGTGCCAGCAGCTTCCGACTAGCGGGGGGCACCACAGATACGCAGTATTTT
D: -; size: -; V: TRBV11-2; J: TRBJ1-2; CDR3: CASSFGEGGYTF; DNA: TGTGCCAGCAGCTTTGGTGAGGGCGGCTACACCTTC
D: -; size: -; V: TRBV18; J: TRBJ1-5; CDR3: CATRTGDNQPQHF; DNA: TGTGCCACCCGAACGGGGGATAATCAGCCCCAGCATTTT
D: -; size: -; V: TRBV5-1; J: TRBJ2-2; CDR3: CASSLIEGNTGELFF; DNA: TGCGCCAGCAGCTTGATTGAGGGGAACACCGGGGAGCTGTTTTTT
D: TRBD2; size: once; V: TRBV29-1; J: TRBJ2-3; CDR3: CSVGGGDGNTDTQYF; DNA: TGCAGCGTTGGTGGGGGGGACGGAAATACAGATACGCAGTATTTT
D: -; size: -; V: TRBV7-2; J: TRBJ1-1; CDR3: CASSSQGNTEAFF; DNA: TGTGCCAGCAGCTCCCAGGGGAACACTGAAGCTTTCTTT
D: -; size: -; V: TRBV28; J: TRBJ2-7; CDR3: CASSLSRGYEQYF; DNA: TGTGCCAGCAGTTTGTCCAGGGGCTACGAGCAGTACTTC
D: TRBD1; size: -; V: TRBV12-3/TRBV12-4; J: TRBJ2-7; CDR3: CASKLQGVYEQYF; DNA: TGTGCCAGCAAACTGCAGGGGGTCTACGAGCAGTACTTC
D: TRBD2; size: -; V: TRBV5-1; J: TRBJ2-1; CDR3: CASKNLAGGQNNEQFF; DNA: TGCGCCAGCAAAAACCTAGCGGGAGGCCAGAACAATGAGCAGTTCTTC
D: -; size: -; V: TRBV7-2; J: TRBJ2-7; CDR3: CASSRTGTGSYEQYF; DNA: TGTGCCAGCAGCCGTACCGGGACTGGCTCCTACGAGCAGTACTTC
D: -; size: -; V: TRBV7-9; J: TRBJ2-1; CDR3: CASTLSALNEQFF; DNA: TGTGCCAGCACCCTATCTGCCCTGAATGAGCAGTTCTTC
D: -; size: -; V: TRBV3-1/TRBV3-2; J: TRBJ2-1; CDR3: CASSQDLASKQFF; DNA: TGTGCCAGCAGCCAAGATCTGGCCTCTAAGCAGTTCTTC
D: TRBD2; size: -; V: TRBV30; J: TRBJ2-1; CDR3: CAWSTPTSGRATGEQFF; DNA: TGTGCCTGGAGTACCCCAACTAGCGGGAGGGCCACTGGTGAGCAGTTCTTC
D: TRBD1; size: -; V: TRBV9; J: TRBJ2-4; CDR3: CASGQDRFMGAKNIQYF; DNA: TGTGCCAGCGGGCAGGACAGGTTTATGGGAGCCAAAAACATTCAGTACTTC
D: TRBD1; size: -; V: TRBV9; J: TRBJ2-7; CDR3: CASSGTGGIYEQYF; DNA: TGTGCCAGCAGCGGGACAGGGGGCATCTACGAGCAGTACTTC
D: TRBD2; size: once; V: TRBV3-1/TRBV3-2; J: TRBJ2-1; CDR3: CASSPRGGAEQFF; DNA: TGTGCCAGCAGCCCGCGGGGGGGCGCGGAGCAGTTCTTC
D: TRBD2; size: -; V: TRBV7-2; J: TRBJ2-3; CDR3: CASSLDVGSGTYGVAQYF; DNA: TGTGCCAGCAGCTTAGATGTTGGTAGCGGGACTTATGGGGTTGCGCAGTATTTT
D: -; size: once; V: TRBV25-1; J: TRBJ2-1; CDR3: CASMAARSYNEQFF; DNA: TGTGCCAGCATGGCGGCCCGCTCCTACAATGAGCAGTTCTTC
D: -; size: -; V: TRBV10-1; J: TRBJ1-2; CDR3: CASSDGVNYGYTF; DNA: TGCGCCAGCAGTGATGGGGTTAACTATGGCTACACCTTC
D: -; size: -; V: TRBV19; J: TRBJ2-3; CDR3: CASSLAADTQYF; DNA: TGTGCCAGTAGCCTAGCTGCCGATACGCAGTATTTT
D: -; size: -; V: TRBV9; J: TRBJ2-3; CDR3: CASSPPAGLGDTQYF; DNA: TGTGCCAGCAGCCCTCCCGCGGGATTAGGGGATACGCAGTATTTT
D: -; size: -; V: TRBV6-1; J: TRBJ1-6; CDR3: CASSEQRNSYNSPLHF; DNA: TGTGCCAGCAGTGAACAGAGGAACTCCTATAATTCACCCCTCCACTTT
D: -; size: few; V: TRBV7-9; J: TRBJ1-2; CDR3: CASSRGAENYGYTF; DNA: TGTGCCAGCAGCCGAGGTGCGGAGAACTATGGCTACACCTTC
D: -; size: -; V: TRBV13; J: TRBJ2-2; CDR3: CASTTPRRGAVF; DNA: TGTGCCAGCACTACCCCGCGCCGGGGAGCTGTTTTT
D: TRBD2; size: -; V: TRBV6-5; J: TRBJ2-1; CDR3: CTSRRENTEQFF; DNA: TGTACCTCCAGGCGGGAGAACACTGAGCAGTTCTTC
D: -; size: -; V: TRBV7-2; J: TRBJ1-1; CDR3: CASSLSTANTEAFF; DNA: TGTGCCAGCAGCTTATCGACAGCGAACACTGAAGCTTTCTTT
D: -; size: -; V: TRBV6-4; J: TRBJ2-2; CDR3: CASEDANTGELFF; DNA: TGTGCCAGCGAGGACGCGAACACCGGGGAGCTGTTTTTT
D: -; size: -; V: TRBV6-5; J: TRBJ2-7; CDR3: CASSYSGAHEQYF; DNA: TGTGCCAGCAGTTACTCAGGGGCCCACGAGCAGTACTTC
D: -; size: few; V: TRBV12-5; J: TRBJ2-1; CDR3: CASGLGNFYNEQFF; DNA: TGTGCTAGTGGTTTGGGGAATTTCTACAATGAGCAGTTCTTC